Included here is one TCR beta chain sequence, with context. Participants were aged about 18 to 95 years, lived in about two dozen US areas, and enrolled virtually. This sample stems from a study of blood T cell repertoires in COVID-19. Study as a whole: Researchers got acute and convalescent COVID-19 samples from the United States, Italy and Spain. T cells, B-cell-depleted T cells, or PBMCs supplied cDNA or gDNA.

TCRdb's copy holds only in-frame clones and misses some; the assay was immunoSEQ multiplex PCR. The sample consists of some 530,000 clones, about 85% of them appearing once. Germline-derived CDR1 and CDR2 are SQVTM and ANQGSEA. V lost 4 bases, J lost 8 bases, and 17 bases lay in between. The CDR3 loop spans 13 amino acids. This TCR derives from a woman in her fifties or sixties who had recovered from COVID-19. The chain uses TRBV29-1 and TRBJ1-2, with D possibly being TRBD1 (5 bases). The specimen sequenced was PBMCs or T cells enriched from blood (not recorded which). The CDR3 DNA reads as TGCAGCGTTGTCCAGGGAGGAAATGGCGGCTACACCTTC. The encoded protein is CSVVQGGNGGYTF.